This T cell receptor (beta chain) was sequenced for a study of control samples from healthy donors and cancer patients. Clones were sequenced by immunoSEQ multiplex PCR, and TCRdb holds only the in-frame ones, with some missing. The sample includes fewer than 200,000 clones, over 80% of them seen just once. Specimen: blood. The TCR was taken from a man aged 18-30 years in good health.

The CDR3 sequence is CASSPGQGPDQPQHF. In DNA form, the CDR3 reads TGCGCCAGCAGCCCCGGACAGGGCCCCGATCAGCCCCAGCATTTT. The chain recombines TRBV4-1 with TRBJ1-5, with TRBD1 matching 8 bases. CDR1 and CDR2 (germline): MGHRA, YSYEKL. The CDR3 has 15 amino acids. J was trimmed by 5 bases and V by 4 bases; bases with no gene match: 7.